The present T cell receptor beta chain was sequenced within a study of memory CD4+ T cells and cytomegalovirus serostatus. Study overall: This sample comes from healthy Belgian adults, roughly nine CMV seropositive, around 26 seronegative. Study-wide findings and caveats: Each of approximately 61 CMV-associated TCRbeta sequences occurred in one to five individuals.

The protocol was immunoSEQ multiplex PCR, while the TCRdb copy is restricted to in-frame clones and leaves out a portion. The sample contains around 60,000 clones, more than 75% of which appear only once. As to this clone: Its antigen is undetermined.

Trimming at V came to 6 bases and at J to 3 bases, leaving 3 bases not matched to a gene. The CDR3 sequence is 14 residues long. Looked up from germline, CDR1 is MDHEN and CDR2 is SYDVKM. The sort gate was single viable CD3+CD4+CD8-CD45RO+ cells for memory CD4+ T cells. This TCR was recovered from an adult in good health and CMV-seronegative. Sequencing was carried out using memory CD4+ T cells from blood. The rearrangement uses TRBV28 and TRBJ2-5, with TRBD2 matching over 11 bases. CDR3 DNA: TGTGCCAGCAGCAAACTAGCGGGAGAAGAGACCCAGTACTTC. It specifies CASSKLAGEETQYF. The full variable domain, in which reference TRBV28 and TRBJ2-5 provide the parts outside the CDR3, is DVKVTQSSRYLVKRTGEKVFLECVQDMDHENMFWYRQDPGLGLRLIYFSYDVKMKEKGDIPEGYSVSREKKERFSLILESASTNQTSMYLCASSKLAGEETQYFGPGTRLLVL.